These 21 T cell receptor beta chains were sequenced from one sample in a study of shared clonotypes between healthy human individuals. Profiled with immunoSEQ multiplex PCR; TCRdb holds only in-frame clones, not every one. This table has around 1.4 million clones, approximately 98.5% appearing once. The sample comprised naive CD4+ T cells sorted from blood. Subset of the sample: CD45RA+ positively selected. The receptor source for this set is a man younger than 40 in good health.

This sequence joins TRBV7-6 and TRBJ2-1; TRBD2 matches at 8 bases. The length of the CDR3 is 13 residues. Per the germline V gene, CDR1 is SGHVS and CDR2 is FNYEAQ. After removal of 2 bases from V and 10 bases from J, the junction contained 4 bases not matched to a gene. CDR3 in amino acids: CASSLRASGEQFF. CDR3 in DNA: TGTGCCAGCAGCTTAAGGGCTAGCGGGGAGCAGTTCTTC.

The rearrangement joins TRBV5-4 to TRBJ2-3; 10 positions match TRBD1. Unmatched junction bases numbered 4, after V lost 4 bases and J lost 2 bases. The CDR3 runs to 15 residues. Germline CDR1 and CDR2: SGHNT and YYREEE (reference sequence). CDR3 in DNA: TGTGCCAGCAGCCTAAGACAGGGGGCCACAGATACGCAGTATTTT. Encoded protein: CASSLRQGATDTQYF. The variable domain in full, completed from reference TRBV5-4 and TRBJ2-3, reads ETGVTQSPTHLIKTRGQQVTLRCSSQSGHNTVSWYQQALGQGPQFIFQYYREEENGRGNFPPRFSGLQFPNYSSELNVNALELDDSALYLCASSLRQGATDTQYFGPGTRLTVL.

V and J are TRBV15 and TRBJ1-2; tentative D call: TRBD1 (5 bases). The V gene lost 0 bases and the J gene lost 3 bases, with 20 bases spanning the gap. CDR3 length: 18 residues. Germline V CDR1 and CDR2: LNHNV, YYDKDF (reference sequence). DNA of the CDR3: TGTGCCACCAGCAGAGATGATCGGAGGGACCGGGGGGACTATGGCTACACCTTC. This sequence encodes CATSRDDRRDRGDYGYTF.

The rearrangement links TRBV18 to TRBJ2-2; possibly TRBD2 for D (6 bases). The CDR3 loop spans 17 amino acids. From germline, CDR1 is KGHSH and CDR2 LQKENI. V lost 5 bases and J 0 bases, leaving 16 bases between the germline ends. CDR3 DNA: TGTGCCAGCTCATTACTGGAGGGCCGCCCGAACACCGGGGAGCTGTTTTTT. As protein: CASSLLEGRPNTGELFF.

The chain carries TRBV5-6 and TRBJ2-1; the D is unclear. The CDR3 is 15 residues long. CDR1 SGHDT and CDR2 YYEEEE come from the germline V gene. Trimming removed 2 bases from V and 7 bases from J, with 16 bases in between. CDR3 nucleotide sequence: TGTGCCAGCAGCTTTGCACGGAACCACTTGAATGAGCAGTTCTTC. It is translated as CASSFARNHLNEQFF.

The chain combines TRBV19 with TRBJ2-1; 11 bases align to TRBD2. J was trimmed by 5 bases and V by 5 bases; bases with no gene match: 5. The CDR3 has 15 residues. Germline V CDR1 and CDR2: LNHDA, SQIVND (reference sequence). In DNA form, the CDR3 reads TGTGCCAGTAGTGATAGCGGGAGGGACCACAATGAGCAGTTCTTC. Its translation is CASSDSGRDHNEQFF.

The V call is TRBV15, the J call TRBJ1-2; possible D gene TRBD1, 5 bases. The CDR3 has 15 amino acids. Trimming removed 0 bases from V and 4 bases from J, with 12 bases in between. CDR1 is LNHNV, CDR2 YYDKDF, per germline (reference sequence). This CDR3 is CATSRDRGETYGYTF. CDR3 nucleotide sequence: TGTGCCACCAGCAGAGATCGGGGGGAGACCTATGGCTACACCTTC.

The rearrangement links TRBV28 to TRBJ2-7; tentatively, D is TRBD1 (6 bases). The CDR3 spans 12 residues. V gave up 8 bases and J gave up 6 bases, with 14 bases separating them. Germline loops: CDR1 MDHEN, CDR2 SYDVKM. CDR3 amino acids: CASATGVREQYF. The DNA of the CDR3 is TGTGCCAGCGCGACAGGAGTGCGCGAGCAGTACTTC.

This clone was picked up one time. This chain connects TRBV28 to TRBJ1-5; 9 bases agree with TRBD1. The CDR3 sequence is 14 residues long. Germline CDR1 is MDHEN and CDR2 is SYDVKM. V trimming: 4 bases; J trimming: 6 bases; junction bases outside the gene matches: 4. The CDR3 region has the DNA TGTGCCAGCAGTTGGGGGACAGGGTTTCAGCCCCAGCATTTT. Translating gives CASSWGTGFQPQHF.

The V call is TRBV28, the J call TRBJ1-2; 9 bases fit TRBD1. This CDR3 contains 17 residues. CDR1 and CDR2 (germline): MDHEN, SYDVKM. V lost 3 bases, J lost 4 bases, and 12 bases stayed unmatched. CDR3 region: CASSFSGTGPKGYGYTF. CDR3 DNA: TGTGCCAGCAGTTTTTCCGGGACAGGGCCAAAAGGCTATGGCTACACCTTC.

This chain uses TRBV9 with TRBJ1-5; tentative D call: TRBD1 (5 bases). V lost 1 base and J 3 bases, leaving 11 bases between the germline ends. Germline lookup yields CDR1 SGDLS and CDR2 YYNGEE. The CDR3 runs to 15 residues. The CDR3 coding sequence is TGTGCCAGCAGCGTAAGCCAGGGCGACAATCAGCCCCAGCATTTT. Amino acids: CASSVSQGDNQPQHF. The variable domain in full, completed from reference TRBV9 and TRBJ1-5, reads DSGVTQTPKHLITATGQRVTLRCSPRSGDLSVYWYQQSLDQGLQFLIQYYNGEERAKGNILERFSAQQFPDLHSELNLSSLELGDSALYFCASSVSQGDNQPQHFGDGTRLSIL.

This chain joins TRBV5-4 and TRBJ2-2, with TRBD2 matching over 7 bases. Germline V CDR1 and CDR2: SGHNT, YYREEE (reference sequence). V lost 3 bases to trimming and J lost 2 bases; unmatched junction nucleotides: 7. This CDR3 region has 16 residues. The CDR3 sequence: CASSSGAGVNTGELFF. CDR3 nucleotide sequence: TGTGCCAGCAGCTCCGGGGCGGGAGTTAACACCGGGGAGCTGTTTTTT.

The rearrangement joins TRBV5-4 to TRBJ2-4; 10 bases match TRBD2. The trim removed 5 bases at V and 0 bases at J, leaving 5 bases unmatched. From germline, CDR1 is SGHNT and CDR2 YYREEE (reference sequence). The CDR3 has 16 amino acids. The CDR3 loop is CASSSGLAVAKNIQYF. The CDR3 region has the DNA TGTGCCAGCAGTTCCGGACTAGCGGTAGCCAAAAACATTCAGTACTTC.

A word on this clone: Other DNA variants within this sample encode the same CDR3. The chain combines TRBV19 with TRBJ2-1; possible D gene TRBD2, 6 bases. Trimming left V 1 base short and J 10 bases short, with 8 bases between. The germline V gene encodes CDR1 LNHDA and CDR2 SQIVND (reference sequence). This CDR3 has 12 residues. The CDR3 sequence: CASSIVRGEQFF. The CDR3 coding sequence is TGTGCCAGTAGTATAGTACGGGGGGAGCAGTTCTTC.

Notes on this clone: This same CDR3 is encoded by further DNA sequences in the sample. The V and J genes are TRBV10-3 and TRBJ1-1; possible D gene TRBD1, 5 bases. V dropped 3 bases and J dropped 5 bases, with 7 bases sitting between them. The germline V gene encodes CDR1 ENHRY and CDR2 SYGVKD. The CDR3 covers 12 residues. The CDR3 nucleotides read TGTGCCATCAGTGAAGGGGTAACTGAAGCTTTCTTT. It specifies CAISEGVTEAFF.

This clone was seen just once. The CDR3 DNA follows: TGTGCCAGCAGTAAATTTCAGGGTCTAAACACCGGGGAGCTGTTTTTT. It is translated as CASSKFQGLNTGELFF. This rearrangement joins TRBV14 to TRBJ2-2; D might be TRBD1 (5 bases). Trimming removed 6 bases at V and 2 bases at J, with 16 bases between. CDR3 length: 16 residues. Germline V gene sequence: CDR1 SGHDN, CDR2 FVKESK.

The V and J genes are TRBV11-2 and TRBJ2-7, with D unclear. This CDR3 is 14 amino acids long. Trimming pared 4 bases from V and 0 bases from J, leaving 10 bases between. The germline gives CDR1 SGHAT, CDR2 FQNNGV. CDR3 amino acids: CASSSLPNSYEQYF. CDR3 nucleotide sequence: TGTGCCAGCAGCTCCCTACCCAACTCCTACGAGCAGTACTTC.

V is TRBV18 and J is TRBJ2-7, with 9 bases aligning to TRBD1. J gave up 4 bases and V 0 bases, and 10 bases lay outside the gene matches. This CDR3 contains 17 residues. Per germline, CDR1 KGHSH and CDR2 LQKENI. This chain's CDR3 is CASSPPGQGPYGYEQYF. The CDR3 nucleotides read TGTGCCAGCTCACCACCCGGACAGGGGCCCTACGGTTACGAGCAGTACTTC.

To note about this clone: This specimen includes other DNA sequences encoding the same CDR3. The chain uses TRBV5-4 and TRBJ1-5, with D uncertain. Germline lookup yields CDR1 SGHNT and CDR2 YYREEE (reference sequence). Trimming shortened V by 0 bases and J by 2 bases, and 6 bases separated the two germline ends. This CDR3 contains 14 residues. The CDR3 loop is CASSLAGGNQPQHF. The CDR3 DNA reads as TGTGCCAGCAGCTTGGCCGGGGGCAATCAGCCCCAGCATTTT. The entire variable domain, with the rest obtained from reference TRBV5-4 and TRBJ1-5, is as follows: ETGVTQSPTHLIKTRGQQVTLRCSSQSGHNTVSWYQQALGQGPQFIFQYYREEENGRGNFPPRFSGLQFPNYSSELNVNALELDDSALYLCASSLAGGNQPQHFGDGTRLSIL.

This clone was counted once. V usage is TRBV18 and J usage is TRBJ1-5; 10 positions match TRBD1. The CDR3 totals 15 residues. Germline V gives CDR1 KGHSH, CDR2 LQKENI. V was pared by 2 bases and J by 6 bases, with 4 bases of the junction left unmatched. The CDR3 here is CASSPGQGDIQPQHF. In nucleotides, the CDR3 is TGTGCCAGCTCACCAGGACAGGGGGACATTCAGCCCCAGCATTTT.

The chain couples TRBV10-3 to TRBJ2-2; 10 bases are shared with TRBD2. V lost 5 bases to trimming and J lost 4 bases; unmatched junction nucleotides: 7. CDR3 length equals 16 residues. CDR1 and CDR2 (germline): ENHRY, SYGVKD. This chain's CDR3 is CAISYRLAGSTGELFF. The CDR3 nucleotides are TGTGCCATCAGTTACAGACTAGCGGGTTCCACCGGGGAGCTGTTTTTT.